This T cell receptor beta chain is from a study of shared clonotypes between healthy human individuals. Study information: CD4 naive and CD4 memory each took three plates per donor, while CD8 naive took two and CD8 memory one.

V lost 2 bases and J lost 8, with 18 bases in between. The germline V gene encodes CDR1 SGHAT and CDR2 FQNNGV. The CDR3 is 15 residues long. Approximately 30,000 T cell genomes (about 210 ng DNA) went into each sorted-subset replicate. Clones were read by immunoSEQ multiplex PCR, and TCRdb kept only the in-frame ones, dropping some. This table holds approximately 1.5 million clones, 98% found once. Among the donors, all were Caucasian adults who lived in Nashville, Tennessee. This clonotype was sampled from a man aged 25-45 years in good health. The chain has TRBV11-2 and TRBJ1-2; D unclear. The sequenced sample was naive CD4+ T cells sorted from blood. Documented subset: CD45RA+ positively selected. The CDR3 sequence is CASSLISLSGYGYTF. The CDR3 DNA reads TGTGCCAGCAGCTTAATTAGTCTTTCGGGGTACGGCTACACCTTC.